These 2 T cell receptor beta chains were all obtained from the same sample, sequenced in a study of blood T cell repertoires in COVID-19. TCRdb's table, derived via immunoSEQ multiplex PCR, lists solely in-frame clones and lacks some. The sample holds 310,000 or so clones; about 91% are singletons and the top ten take 8.5% to 10%. Sequencing was carried out using PBMCs or T cells enriched from blood (not recorded which). These TCRs come from a woman between 18 and 29 years old who had recovered from COVID-19.

The CDR3 region has the DNA TGCGCCAGCAGCTTGGACAGGGGGATTGGAGAGACCCAGTACTTC. Translated, it gives CASSLDRGIGETQYF. The chain couples TRBV5-1 to TRBJ2-5; 8 bases map to TRBD1. V lost 0 bases to trimming and J lost 4 bases; unmatched junction nucleotides: 5. CDR1 and CDR2 from the germline V gene are SGHRS and YFSETQ. This CDR3 is 15 amino acids long.

This chain uses TRBV12-3 or TRBV12-4 with TRBJ2-1, with 9 bases matching TRBD1. The CDR3 contains 13 residues. V trimming: 7 bases; J trimming: 8 bases; junction bases outside the gene matches: 6. The CDR3 protein is CASIGTGIHEQFF. The CDR3 nucleotides read TGTGCCAGCATTGGGACAGGGATTCATGAGCAGTTCTTC.